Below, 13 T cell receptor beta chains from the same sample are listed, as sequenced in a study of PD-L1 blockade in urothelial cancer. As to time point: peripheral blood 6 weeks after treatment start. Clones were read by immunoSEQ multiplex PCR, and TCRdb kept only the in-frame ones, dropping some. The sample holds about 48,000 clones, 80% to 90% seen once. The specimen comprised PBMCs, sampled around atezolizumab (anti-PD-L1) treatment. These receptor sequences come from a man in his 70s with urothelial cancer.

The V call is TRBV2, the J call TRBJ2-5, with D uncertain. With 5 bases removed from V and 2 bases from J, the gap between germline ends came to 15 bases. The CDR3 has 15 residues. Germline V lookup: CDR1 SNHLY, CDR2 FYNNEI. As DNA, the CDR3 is TGTGCCAGCAGTTTACGGGTTACTCAACAAGAGACCCAGTACTTC. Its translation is CASSLRVTQQETQYF.

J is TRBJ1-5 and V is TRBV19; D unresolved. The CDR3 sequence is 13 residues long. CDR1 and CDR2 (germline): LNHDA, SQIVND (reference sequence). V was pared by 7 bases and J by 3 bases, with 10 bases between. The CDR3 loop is CASIRGNNQPQHF. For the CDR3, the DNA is TGTGCCAGTATCCGGGGAAACAATCAGCCCCAGCATTTT.

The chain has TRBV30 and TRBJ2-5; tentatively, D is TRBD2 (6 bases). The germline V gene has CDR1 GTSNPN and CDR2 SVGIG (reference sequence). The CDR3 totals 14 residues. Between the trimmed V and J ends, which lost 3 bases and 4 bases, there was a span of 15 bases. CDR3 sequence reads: CAWSTGDGRETQYF. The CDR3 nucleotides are TGTGCCTGGAGCACGGGAGATGGGCGAGAGACCCAGTACTTC.

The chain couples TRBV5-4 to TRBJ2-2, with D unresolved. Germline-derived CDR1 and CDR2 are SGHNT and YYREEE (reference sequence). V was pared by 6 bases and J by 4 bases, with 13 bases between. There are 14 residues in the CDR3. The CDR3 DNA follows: TGTGCCAGCACCGGTGGGCGAGCCACCGGGGAGCTGTTTTTT. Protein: CASTGGRATGELFF.

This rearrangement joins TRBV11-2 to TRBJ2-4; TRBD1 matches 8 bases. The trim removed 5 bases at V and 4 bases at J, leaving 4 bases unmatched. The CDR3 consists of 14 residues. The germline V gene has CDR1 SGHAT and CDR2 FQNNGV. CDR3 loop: CASSIRDRKNIQYF. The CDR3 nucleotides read TGTGCCAGCAGCATCCGGGACAGGAAAAACATTCAGTACTTC.

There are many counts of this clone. DNA of the CDR3: TGTGCCAGCAGCTCCTTAAGGGCCAGGGTCGGGCATGGCTACACCTTC. This translates into CASSSLRARVGHGYTF. The chain is built from TRBV11-2 and TRBJ1-2; maybe TRBD1 (5 bases). The germline gives CDR1 SGHAT, CDR2 FQNNGV. The CDR3 contains 16 residues. Trimming left V 4 bases short and J 6 bases short, with 21 bases between.

CDR3: CASSQSGENYNEQFF. The CDR3, as DNA: TGCGCCAGCAGCCAAAGCGGGGAGAACTACAATGAGCAGTTCTTC. The rearrangement joins TRBV5-1 to TRBJ2-1; 7 nucleotides match TRBD2. The ends lost 4 bases at V and 3 bases at J; junction bases unmatched: 7. This CDR3 has 15 residues. Per germline, CDR1 SGHRS and CDR2 YFSETQ.

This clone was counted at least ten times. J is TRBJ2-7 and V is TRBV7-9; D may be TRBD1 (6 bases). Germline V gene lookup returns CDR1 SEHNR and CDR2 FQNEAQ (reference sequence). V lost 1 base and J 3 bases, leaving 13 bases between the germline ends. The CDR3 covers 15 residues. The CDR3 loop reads CASSLVGQGSYEQYF. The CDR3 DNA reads TGTGCCAGCAGCTTAGTGGGTCAGGGGAGCTACGAGCAGTACTTC.

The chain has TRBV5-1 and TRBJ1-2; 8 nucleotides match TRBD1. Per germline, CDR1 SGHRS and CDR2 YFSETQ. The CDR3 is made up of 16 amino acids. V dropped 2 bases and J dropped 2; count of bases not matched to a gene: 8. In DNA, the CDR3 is TGCGCCAGCAGCTTAGACACTACAGGGGGGAACTATGGCTACACCTTC. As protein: CASSLDTTGGNYGYTF. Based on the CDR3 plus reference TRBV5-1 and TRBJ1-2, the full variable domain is KAGVTQTPRYLIKTRGQQVTLSCSPISGHRSVSWYQQTPGQGLQFLFEYFSETQRNKGNFPGRFSGRQFSNSRSEMNVSTLELGDSALYLCASSLDTTGGNYGYTFGSGTRLTVV.

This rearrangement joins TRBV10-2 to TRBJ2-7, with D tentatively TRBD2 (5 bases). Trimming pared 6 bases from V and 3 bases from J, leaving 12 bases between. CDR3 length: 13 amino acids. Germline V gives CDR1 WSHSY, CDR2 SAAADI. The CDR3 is CASSLTEGYEQYF. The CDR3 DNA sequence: TGCGCCAGCAGCCTGACCGAGGGCTACGAGCAGTACTTC.

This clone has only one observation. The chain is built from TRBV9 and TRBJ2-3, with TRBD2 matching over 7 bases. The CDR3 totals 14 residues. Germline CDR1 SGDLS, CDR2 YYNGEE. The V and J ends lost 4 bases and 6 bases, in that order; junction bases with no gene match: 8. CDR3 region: CASSLRLAADTQYF. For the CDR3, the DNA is TGTGCCAGCAGCCTTAGACTAGCAGCGGATACGCAGTATTTT.

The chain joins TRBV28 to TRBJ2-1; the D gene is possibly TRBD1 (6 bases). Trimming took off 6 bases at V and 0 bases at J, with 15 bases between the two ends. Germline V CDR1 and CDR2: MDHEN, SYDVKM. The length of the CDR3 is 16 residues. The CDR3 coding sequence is TGTGCCAGCAGGCGAGGTCGACAGGCCTCCTACAATGAGCAGTTCTTC. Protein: CASRRGRQASYNEQFF.

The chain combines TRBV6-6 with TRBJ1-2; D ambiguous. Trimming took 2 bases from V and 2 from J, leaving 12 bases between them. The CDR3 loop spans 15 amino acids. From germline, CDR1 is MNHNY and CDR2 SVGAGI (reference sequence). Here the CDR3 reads CASSYHGEGNYGYTF. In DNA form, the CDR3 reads TGTGCCAGCAGTTACCACGGAGAAGGAAACTATGGCTACACCTTC.